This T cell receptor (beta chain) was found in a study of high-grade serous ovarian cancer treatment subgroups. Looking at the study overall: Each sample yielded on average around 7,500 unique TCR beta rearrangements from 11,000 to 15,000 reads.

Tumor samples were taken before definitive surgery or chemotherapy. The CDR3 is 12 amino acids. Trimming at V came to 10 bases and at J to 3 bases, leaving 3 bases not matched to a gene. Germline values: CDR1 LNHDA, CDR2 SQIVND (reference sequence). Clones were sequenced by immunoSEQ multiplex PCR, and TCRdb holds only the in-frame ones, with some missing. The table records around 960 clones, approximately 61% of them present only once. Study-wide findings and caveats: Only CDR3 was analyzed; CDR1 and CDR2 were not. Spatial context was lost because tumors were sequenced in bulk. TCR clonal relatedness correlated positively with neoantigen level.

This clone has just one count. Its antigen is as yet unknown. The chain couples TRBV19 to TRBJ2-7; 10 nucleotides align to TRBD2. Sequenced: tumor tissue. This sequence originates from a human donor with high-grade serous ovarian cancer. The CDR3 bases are TGTGCCACCGCTAGCGGGAGCTACGAGCAGTACTTC. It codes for CATASGSYEQYF.